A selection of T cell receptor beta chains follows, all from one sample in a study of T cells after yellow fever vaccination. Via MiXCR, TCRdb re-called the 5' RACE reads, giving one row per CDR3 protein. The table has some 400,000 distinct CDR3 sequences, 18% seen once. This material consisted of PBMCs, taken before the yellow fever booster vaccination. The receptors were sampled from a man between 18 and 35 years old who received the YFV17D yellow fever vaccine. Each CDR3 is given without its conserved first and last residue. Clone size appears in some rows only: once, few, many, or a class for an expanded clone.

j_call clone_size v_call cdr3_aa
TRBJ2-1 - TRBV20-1 SARDLQGNYNEQF
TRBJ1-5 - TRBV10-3 AIREGDQPQH
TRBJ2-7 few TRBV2 ASNSGGNSYEQY
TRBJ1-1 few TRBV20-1 SAPRAGNTEAF
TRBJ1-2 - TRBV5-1 ASSLGKVNT
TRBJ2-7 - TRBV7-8 ASSGAGPYEQY
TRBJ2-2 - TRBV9 ASSSWGPLNTGELF
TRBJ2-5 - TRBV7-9 ASSLGDRGTRETQY
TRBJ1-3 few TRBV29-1 SASRNGNTIY
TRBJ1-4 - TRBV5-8 ASSLGTVHGKLF
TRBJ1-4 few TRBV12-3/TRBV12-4 ASITGGPAATNEKLF
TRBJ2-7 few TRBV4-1 ASSQEGQYSYEQY
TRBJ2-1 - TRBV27 ASSRLGTSGDNEQF
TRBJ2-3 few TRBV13 ASSSGLAGMADTQY
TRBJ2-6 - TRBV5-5 ASTQTGTLSGANVLT
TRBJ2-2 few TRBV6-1 ASSERQGNTGELF
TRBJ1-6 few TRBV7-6 ASIQRQGQGPLH